The 3 T cell receptor beta chains below all came from one sample that was sequenced in a study of lymphopenia after photon versus proton radiotherapy. Using immunoSEQ multiplex PCR, the repertoire was profiled, and TCRdb retains in-frame clones only, with some absent. The sample has 35,000 to 45,000 clones; over 65% are singletons. Sequences were derived from peripheral blood, sampled from a patient treated with photon-based radiotherapy. The receptors come from a man aged 45-65 years with gastric cancer.

This rearrangement joins TRBV7-9 to TRBJ2-1; D unclear. Germline V gives CDR1 SEHNR, CDR2 FQNEAQ (reference sequence). The CDR3 has 13 amino acids. The V end was cut by 2 bases, the J end by 8 bases, with 10 bases between. The CDR3 protein is CASSLPHGDEQFF. CDR3 sequence (DNA): TGTGCCAGCAGCTTACCCCACGGCGATGAGCAGTTCTTC.

V usage is TRBV9 and J usage is TRBJ2-2; 12 positions agree with TRBD2. This CDR3 region has 19 residues. CDR1 is SGDLS and CDR2 is YYNGEE in the germline V gene. Unmatched junction bases numbered 7, after V lost 1 base and J lost 0 bases. This CDR3 is CASSVRTSGRTANTGELFF. The CDR3 DNA reads TGTGCCAGCAGCGTAAGAACTAGCGGGAGGACCGCGAACACCGGGGAGCTGTTTTTT.

This clone showed up just a few times. This chain connects TRBV7-2 to TRBJ1-2; the D is unclear. This CDR3 has 13 amino acids. Germline V gives CDR1 SGHTA, CDR2 FQGNSA. Trimming removed 1 base from V and 4 bases from J, with 7 bases in between. The CDR3 coding sequence is TGTGCCAGCAGCTTAGGAGCAGGCTATGGCTACACCTTC. This sequence encodes CASSLGAGYGYTF.